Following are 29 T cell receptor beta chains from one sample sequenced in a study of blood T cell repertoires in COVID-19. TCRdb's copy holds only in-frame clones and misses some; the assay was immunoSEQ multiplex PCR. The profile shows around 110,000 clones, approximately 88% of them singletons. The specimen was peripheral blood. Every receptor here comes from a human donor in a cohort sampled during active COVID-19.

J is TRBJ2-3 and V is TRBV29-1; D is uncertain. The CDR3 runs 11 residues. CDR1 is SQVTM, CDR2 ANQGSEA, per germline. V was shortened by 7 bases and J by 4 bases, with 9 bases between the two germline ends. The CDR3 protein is CSAPLSDTQYF. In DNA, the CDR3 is TGCAGCGCTCCCCTTTCAGATACGCAGTATTTT.

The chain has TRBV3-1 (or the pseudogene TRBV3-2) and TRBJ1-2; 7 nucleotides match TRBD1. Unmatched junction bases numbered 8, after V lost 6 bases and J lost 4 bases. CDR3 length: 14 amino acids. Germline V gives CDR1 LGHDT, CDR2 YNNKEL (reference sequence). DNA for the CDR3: TGTGCCAGCAGTCGGGGAACAGGGGCCTATGGCTACACCTTC. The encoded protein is CASSRGTGAYGYTF.

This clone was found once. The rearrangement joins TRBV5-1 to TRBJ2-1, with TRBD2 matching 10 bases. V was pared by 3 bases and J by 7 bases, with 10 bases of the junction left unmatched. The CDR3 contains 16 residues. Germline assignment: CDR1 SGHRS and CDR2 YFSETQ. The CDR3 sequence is CASSSMTSGLNNEQFF. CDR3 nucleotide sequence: TGCGCCAGCAGCTCGATGACTAGCGGGCTGAATAATGAGCAGTTCTTC.

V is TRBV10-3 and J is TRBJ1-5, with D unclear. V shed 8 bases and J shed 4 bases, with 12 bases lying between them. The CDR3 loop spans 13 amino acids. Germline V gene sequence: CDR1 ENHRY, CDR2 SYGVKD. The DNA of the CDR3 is TGTGCCATCGGAGGGCACCAAAATCAGCCCCAGCATTTT. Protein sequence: CAIGGHQNQPQHF.

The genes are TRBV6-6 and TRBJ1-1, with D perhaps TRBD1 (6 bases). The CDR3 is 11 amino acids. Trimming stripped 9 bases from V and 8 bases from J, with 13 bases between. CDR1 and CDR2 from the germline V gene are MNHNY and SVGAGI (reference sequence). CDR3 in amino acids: CASVGQLEAFF. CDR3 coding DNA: TGTGCCAGTGTTGGACAGCTCGAAGCTTTCTTT.

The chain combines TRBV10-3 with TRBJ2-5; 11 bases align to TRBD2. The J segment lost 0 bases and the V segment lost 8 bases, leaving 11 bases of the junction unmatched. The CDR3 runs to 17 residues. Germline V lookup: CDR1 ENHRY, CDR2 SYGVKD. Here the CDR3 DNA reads TGTGCCATCGGCGGGACTAGCGGAGATCGCAACCAAGAGACCCAGTACTTC. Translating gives CAIGGTSGDRNQETQYF.

The CDR3: CASRTLDRGSEKLFF. In DNA form, the CDR3 reads TGTGCCAGCAGGACGTTGGACAGGGGAAGTGAAAAACTGTTTTTT. The chain couples TRBV5-6 to TRBJ1-4, with 9 bases that match TRBD1. This CDR3 spans 15 amino acids. J was trimmed by 7 bases and V by 5 bases; bases with no gene match: 9. Germline CDR1 is SGHDT and CDR2 is YYEEEE.

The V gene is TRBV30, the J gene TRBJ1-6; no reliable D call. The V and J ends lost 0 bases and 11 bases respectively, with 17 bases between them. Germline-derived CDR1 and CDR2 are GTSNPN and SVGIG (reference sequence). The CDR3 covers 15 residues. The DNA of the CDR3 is TGTGCCTGGAGTGTACTCGCGGACGCCGGGGCACCCCTCCACTTT. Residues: CAWSVLADAGAPLHF.

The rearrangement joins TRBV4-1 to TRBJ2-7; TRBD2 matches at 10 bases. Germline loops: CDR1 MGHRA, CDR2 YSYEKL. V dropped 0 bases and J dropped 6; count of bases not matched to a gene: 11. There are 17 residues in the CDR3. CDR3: CASSQDRASGREGEQYV. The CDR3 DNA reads TGCGCCAGCAGCCAAGATCGGGCTAGCGGGAGAGAAGGCGAGCAGTACGTC.

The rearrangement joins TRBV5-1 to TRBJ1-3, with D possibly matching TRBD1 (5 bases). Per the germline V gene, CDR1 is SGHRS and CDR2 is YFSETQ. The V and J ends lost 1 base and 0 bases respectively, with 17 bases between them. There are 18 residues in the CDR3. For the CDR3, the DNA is TGCGCCAGCAGCTTGCACCAGGGCCCGCTATCCTCTGGAAACACCATATATTTT. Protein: CASSLHQGPLSSGNTIYF.

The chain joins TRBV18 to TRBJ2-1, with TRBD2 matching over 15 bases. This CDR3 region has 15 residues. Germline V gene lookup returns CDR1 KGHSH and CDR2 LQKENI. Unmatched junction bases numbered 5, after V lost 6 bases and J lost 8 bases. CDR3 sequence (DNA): TGTGCCAGCTCGGAAGGGACTAGCGGGAGGCATGAGCAGTTCTTC. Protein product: CASSEGTSGRHEQFF.

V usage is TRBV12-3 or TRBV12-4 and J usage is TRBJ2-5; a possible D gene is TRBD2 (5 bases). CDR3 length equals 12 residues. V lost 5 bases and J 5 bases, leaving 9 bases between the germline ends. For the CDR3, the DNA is TGTGCCAGCAGTGAGCGGACGGAGACCCAGTACTTC. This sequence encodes CASSERTETQYF.

DNA of the CDR3: TGTGCCAGCAGTGAAACACGGCTAGCGGGAGTGGAGACCCAGTACTTC. Encoded protein: CASSETRLAGVETQYF. The chain links TRBV2 to TRBJ2-5; 10 nucleotides match TRBD2. CDR1 SNHLY and CDR2 FYNNEI come from the germline V gene. J gave up 5 bases and V 2 bases, and 8 bases lay outside the gene matches. The CDR3 extends over 16 amino acids.

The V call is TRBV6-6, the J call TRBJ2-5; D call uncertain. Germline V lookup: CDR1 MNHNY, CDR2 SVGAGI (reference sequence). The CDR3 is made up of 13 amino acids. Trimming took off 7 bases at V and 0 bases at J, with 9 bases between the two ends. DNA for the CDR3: TGTGCCAGCATGGGCATAAACCAAGAGACCCAGTACTTC. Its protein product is CASMGINQETQYF.

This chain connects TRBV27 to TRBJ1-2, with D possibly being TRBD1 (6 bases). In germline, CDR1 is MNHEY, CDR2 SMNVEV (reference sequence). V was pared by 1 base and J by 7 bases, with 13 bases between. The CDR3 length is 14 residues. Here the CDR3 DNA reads TGTGCCAGCAGTTTATTTTTGGGGGCCCCTGGCTACACCTTC. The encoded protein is CASSLFLGAPGYTF.

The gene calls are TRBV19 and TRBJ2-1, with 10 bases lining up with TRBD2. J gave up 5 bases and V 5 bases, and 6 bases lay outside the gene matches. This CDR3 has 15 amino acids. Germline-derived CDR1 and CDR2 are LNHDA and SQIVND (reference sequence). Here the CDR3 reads CASSLTSGTNNEQFF. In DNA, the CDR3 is TGTGCCAGTAGTCTAACTAGCGGGACTAACAATGAGCAGTTCTTC. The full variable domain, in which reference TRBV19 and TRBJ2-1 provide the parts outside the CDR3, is DGGITQSPKYLFRKEGQNVTLSCEQNLNHDAMYWYRQDPGQGLRLIYYSQIVNDFQKGDIAEGYSVSREKKESFPLTVTSAQKNPTAFYLCASSLTSGTNNEQFFGPGTRLTVL.

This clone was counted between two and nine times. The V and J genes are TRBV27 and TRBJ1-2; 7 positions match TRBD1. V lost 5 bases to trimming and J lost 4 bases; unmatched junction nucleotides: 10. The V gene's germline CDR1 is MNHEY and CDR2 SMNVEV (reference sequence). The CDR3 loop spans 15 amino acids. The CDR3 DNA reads TGTGCCAGCAGTCAATTCCGGACAGGTCCCTATGGCTACACCTTC. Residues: CASSQFRTGPYGYTF.

CDR3 sequence: CSAIQGNTGELFF. CDR3 in DNA: TGCAGCGCCATACAGGGGAACACCGGGGAGCTGTTTTTT. This chain joins TRBV29-1 and TRBJ2-2; D is perhaps TRBD1 (6 bases). Germline assignment: CDR1 SQVTM and CDR2 ANQGSEA. The CDR3 extends over 13 amino acids. V was trimmed by 7 bases and J by 1 base, leaving 10 bases between them.

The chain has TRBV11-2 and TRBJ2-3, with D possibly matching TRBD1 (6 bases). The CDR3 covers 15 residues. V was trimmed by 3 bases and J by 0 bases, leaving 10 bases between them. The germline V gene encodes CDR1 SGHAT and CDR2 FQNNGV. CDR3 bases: TGTGCCAGCAGCTTCCTGGGACAAAGCACAGATACGCAGTATTTT. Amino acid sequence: CASSFLGQSTDTQYF.

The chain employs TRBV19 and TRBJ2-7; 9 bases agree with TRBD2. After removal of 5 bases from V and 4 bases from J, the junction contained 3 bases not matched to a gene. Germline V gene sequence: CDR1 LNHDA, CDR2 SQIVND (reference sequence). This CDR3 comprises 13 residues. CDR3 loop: CASSDSGSYEQYF. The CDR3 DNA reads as TGTGCCAGTAGTGATAGCGGGAGTTACGAGCAGTACTTC.

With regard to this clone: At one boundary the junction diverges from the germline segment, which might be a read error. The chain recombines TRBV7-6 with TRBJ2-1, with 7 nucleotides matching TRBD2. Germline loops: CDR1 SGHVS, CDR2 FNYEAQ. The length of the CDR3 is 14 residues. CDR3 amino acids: CATGGGNSHNEQFF. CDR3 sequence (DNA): TGTGCCACTGGGGGAGGGAACTCCCACAATGAGCAGTTCTTC. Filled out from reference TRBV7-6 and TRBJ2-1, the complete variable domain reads GAGVSQSPRYKVTKRGQDVALRCDPISGHVSLYWYRQALGQGPEFLTYFNYEAQQDKSGLPNDRFSAERPEGSISTLTIQRTEQRDSAMYRCATGGGNSHNEQFFGPGTRLTVL.

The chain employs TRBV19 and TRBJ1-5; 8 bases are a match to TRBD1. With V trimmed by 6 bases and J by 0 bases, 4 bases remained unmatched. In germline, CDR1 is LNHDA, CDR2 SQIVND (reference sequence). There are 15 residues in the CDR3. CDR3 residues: CASSHDRGSNQPQHF. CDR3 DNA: TGTGCCAGTAGCCACGACAGGGGTAGCAATCAGCCCCAGCATTTT.

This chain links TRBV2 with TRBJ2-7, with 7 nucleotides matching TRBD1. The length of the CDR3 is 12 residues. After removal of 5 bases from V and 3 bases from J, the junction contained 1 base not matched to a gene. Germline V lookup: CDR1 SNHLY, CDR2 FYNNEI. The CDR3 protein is CASSSGGYEQYV. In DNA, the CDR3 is TGTGCCAGCAGTTCAGGGGGCTACGAGCAGTACGTC.

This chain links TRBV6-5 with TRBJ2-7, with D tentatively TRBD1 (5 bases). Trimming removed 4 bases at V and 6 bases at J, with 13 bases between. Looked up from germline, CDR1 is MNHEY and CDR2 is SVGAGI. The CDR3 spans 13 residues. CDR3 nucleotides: TGTGCCAGCAGTTTTCAGGGTATGGGCGAGCAGTACGTC. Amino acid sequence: CASSFQGMGEQYV.

The CDR3 DNA reads TGTGCCACCCACAGCCTCTATGGCTACACCTTC. It is translated as CATHSLYGYTF. The rearrangement links TRBV28 to TRBJ1-2; D ambiguous. With 10 bases removed from V and 4 bases from J, the gap between germline ends came to 10 bases. CDR1 and CDR2 (germline): MDHEN, SYDVKM. The CDR3 is made up of 11 amino acids.

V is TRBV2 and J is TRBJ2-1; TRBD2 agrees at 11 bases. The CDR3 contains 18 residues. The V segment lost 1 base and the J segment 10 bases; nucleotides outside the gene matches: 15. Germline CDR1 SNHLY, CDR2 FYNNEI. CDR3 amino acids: CASSEVGSGRGWVREQFF. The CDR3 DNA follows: TGTGCCAGCAGTGAAGTTGGTAGCGGGAGGGGCTGGGTAAGGGAGCAGTTCTTC.

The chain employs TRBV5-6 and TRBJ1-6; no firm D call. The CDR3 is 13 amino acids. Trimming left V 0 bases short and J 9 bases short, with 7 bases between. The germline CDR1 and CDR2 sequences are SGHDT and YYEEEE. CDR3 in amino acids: CASSLASGSPLHF. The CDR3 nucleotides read TGTGCCAGCAGCTTGGCCTCAGGTTCACCCCTCCACTTT.

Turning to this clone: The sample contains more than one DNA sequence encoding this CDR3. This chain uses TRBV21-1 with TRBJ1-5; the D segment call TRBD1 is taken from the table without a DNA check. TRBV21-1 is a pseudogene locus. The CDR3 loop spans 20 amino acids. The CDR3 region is CASSKMDPGTGCESNQPQHF. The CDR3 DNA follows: TGTGCCAGCAGCAAAATGGATCCCGGGACAGGGTGCGAAAGCAATCAGCCCCAGCATTTT.

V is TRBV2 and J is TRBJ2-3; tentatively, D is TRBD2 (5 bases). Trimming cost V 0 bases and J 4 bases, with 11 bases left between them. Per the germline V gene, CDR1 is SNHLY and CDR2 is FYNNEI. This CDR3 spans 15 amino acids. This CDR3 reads CASSEAGEGSDTQYF. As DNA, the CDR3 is TGTGCCAGCAGTGAAGCGGGAGAGGGCTCAGATACGCAGTATTTT. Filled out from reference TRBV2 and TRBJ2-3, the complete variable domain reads EPEVTQTPSHQVTQMGQEVILRCVPISNHLYFYWYRQILGQKVEFLVSFYNNEISEKSEIFDDQFSVERPDGSNFTLKIRSTKLEDSAMYFCASSEAGEGSDTQYFGPGTRLTVL.